This TCR beta chain was obtained from a study of Graves' ophthalmopathy and Graves' hyperthyroidism. RNA served as the template for amplifying TCR beta CDR3 regions. HTBI primers primed a first-round RT-PCR, and a second-round multiplex PCR followed. TCRdb re-derived calls from the multiplex PCR reads in MiXCR, one entry per CDR3 protein. The top ten clones hold around 3% of a sample with approximately 700,000 distinct CDR3 sequences, approximately 39% of them seen once. Each donor who had ophthalmopathy showed moderate-to-severe activity, a CAS of ≥3, a NOSPECS of ≥4, and a duration under 3 months. Patients with other autoimmune diseases, uncontrolled infections, pregnancy or lactation were excluded. The receptor's source is an adult man with Graves' ophthalmopathy. Input material: peripheral blood.

Here the CDR3 reads CASSHDRGTGYETQYF. The CDR3 DNA is TGCGCCAGCAGTCACGACAGGGGGACAGGGTACGAGACCCAGTACTTC. The chain links TRBV5-1 to TRBJ2-5; 9 positions agree with TRBD1. V lost 5 bases to trimming and J lost 5 bases; unmatched junction nucleotides: 13. Germline V gives CDR1 SGHRS, CDR2 YFSETQ. The CDR3 extends over 16 amino acids. Full variable domain (rest looked up from reference TRBV5-1 and TRBJ2-5): KAGVTQTPRYLIKTRGQQVTLSCSPISGHRSVSWYQQTPGQGLQFLFEYFSETQRNKGNFPGRFSGRQFSNSRSEMNVSTLELGDSALYLCASSHDRGTGYETQYFGPGTRLLVL.